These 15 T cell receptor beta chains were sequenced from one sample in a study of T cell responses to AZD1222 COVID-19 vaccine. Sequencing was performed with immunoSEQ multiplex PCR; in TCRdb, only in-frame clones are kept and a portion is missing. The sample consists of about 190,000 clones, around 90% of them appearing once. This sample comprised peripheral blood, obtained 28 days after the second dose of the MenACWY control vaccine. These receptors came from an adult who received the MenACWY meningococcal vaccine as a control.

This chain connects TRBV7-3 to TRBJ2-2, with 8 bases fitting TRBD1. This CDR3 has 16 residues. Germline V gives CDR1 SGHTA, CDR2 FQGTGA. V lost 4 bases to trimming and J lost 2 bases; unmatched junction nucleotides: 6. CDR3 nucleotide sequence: TGTGCCAGCAGCTCTTGGACAGGGCCTAACACCGGGGAGCTGTTTTTT. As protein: CASSSWTGPNTGELFF.

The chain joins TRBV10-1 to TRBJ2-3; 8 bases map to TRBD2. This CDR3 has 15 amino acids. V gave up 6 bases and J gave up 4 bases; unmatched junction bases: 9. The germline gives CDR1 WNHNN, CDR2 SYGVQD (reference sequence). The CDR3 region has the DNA TGCGCCAGCAGGGAACTAGCGGTTGAACCAGATACGCAGTATTTT. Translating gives CASRELAVEPDTQYF.

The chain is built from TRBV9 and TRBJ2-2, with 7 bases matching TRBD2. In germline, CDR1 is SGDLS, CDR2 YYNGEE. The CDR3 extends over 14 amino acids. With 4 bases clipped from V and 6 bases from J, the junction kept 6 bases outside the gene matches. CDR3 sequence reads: CASSSRTRSGELFF. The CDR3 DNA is TGTGCCAGCAGCTCTAGGACTAGATCCGGGGAGCTGTTTTTT.

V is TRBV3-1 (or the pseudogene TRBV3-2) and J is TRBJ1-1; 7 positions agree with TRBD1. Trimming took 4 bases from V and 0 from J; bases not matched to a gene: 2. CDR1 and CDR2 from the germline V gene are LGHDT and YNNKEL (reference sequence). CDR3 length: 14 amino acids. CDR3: CASSLGTVNTEAFF. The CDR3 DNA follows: TGTGCCAGCAGCCTCGGGACAGTGAACACTGAAGCTTTCTTT.

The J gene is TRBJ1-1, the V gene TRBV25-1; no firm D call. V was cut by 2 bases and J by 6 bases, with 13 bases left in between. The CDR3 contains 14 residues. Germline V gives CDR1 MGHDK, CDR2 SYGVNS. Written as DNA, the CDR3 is TGTGCCAGCAGTGAACGGCTGGGGATTTCTGAAGCTTTCTTT. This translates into CASSERLGISEAFF.

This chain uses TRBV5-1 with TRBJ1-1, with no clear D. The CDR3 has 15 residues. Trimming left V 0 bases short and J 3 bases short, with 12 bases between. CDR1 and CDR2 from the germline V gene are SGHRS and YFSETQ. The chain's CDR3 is CASSLAWVTDTEAFF. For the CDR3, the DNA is TGCGCCAGCAGCTTGGCGTGGGTTACGGACACTGAAGCTTTCTTT.

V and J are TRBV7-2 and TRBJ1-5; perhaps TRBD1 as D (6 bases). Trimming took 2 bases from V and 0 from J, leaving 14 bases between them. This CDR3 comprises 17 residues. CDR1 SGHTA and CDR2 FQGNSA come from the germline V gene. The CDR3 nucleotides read TGTGCCAGCAGCTTAAATCCGGCGGGACATAGCAATCAGCCCCAGCATTTT. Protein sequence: CASSLNPAGHSNQPQHF.

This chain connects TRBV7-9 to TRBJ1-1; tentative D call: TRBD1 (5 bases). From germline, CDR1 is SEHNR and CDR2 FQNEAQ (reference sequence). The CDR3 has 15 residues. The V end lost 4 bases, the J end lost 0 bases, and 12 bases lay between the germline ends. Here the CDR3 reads CASSSRDSVNTEAFF. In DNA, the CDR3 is TGTGCCAGCAGCTCCCGAGACAGCGTGAACACTGAAGCTTTCTTT.

CDR3 DNA sequence: TGTGCCAGTAGAATTACAGGAACCGAGGGCCGGGGGGCGGCTTTCTTT. Translated, it gives CASRITGTEGRGAAFF. The rearrangement links TRBV19 to TRBJ1-1; D may be TRBD1 (6 bases). The CDR3 extends over 16 amino acids. CDR1 and CDR2 from the germline V gene are LNHDA and SQIVND (reference sequence). V gave up 6 bases and J gave up 11 bases, with 28 bases separating them.

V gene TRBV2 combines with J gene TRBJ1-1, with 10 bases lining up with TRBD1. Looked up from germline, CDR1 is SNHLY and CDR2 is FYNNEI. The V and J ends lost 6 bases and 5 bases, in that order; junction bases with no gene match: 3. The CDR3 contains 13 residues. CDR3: CASRGQGGTEAFF. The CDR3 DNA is TGTGCCAGCAGAGGACAGGGGGGAACTGAAGCTTTCTTT.

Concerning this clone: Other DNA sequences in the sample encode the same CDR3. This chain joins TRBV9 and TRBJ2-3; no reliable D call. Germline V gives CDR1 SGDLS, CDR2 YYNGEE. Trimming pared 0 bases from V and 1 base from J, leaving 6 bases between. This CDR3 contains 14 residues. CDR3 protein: CASSVEQRTDTQYF. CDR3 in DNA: TGTGCCAGCAGCGTAGAGCAACGCACAGATACGCAGTATTTT.

The DNA of the CDR3 is TGTGCCAGCAGCCGCGGCGGGACAGGGGTCGGCTACACCTTC. This sequence encodes CASSRGGTGVGYTF. This chain links TRBV3-1 (or the pseudogene TRBV3-2) with TRBJ1-2, with 10 nucleotides matching TRBD1. Trimming removed 4 bases from V and 8 bases from J; junction bases left unmatched: 7. CDR3 length: 14 amino acids. The germline V gene has CDR1 LGHDT and CDR2 YNNKEL (reference sequence).

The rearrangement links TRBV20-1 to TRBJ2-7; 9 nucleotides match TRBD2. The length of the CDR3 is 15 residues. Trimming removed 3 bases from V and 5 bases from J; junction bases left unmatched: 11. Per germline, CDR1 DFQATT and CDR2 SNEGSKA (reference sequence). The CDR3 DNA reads TGCAGTGCTAGTTTTGCGGGAGGGCGGAGGGACGAGCAGTACTTC. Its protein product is CSASFAGGRRDEQYF.

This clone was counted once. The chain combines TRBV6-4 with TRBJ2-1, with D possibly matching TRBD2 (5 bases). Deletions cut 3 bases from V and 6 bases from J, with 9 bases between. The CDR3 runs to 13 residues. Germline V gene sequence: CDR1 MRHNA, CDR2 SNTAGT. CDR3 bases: TGTGCCAGCAGTGAACGGGATTCCAATGAGCAGTTCTTC. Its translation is CASSERDSNEQFF.

The CDR3 nucleotides are TGTGCCAGCAGCTTAGGCCCGGGAGGGCAAGAGACCCAGTACTTC. Amino acids: CASSLGPGGQETQYF. The gene calls are TRBV11-3 and TRBJ2-5, with 8 bases aligning to TRBD2. CDR1 is SGHNT and CDR2 is YENEEA in the germline V gene. Unmatched junction bases numbered 3, after V lost 1 base and J lost 2 bases. The CDR3 is made up of 15 amino acids.